This TCR beta chain was sequenced for a study of response to subunit inactivated influenza vaccine. TCRdb re-analysed the RT-PCR reads in MiXCR, keeping a single row per CDR3 protein. This sample has a few hundred thousand distinct CDR3 sequences, with 21% found just once. This clonotype has a handful of counts. Germline V gene sequence: CDR1 SGHAT, CDR2 FQNNGV. Trimming removed 5 bases from V and 3 bases from J; junction bases left unmatched: 4. The CDR3 contains 14 residues. The clonotype comes from a man aged 45-69 years who received an inactivated influenza vaccine. Sequenced material: PBMCs from blood, taken about 20 months after vaccination. This chain joins TRBV11-2 and TRBJ2-3, with 8 bases identical to TRBD1. As DNA, the CDR3 is TGTGCCAGCAGCGTTCGGACAGGGACAGATACGCAGTATTTT. Translation gives CASSVRTGTDTQYF. Together with reference TRBV11-2 and TRBJ2-3, the CDR3 gives the full variable domain: EAGVAQSPRYKIIEKRQSVAFWCNPISGHATLYWYQQILGQGPKLLIQFQNNGVVDDSQLPKDRFSAERLKGVDSTLKIQPAKLEDSAVYLCASSVRTGTDTQYFGPGTRLTVL.